Described below is a single T cell receptor (beta chain) sequence and its context. What it recognizes is unknown. The sample originates from a study of T-cell memory formation after mild COVID-19. Regarding the study as a whole: Researchers could not confirm that second-wave clones peaking on day 37 targeted SARS-CoV-2. Clones that contracted from day 15 to 85 had balanced CD4/CD8; later expanders were CD4+ biased. Contracting clones localized mainly to CM and EM when CD4+ and mainly to EMRA when CD8+.

The CDR3 totals 15 residues. Trimming left V 6 bases short and J 2 bases short, with 17 bases between. CDR1 is KGHSH, CDR2 LQKENI, per germline. TCRdb independently ran MiXCR on the 5' RACE reads; one entry per CDR3 protein. The table includes more than 250,000 distinct CDR3 sequences, around 15% detected once. The sequence derives from a man aged 18-30 years who had mild COVID-19 (a few samples of this study predate the infection). Cell type and time point are not known. Source material: PBMCs or a T cell subset sorted from them (not recorded which). The chain carries TRBV18 and TRBJ2-7, with a weak D call TRBD2 (6 bases). The CDR3 coding sequence is TGTGCCAGCTCGGACGGGACGGCGGGAACCTACGAGCAGTACTTC. Its protein is CASSDGTAGTYEQYF. The entire variable domain, with the rest obtained from reference TRBV18 and TRBJ2-7, is as follows: NAGVMQNPRHLVRRRGQEARLRCSPMKGHSHVYWYRQLPEEGLKFMVYLQKENIIDESGMPKERFSAEFPKEGPSILRIQQVVRGDSAAYFCASSDGTAGTYEQYFGPGTRLTVT.